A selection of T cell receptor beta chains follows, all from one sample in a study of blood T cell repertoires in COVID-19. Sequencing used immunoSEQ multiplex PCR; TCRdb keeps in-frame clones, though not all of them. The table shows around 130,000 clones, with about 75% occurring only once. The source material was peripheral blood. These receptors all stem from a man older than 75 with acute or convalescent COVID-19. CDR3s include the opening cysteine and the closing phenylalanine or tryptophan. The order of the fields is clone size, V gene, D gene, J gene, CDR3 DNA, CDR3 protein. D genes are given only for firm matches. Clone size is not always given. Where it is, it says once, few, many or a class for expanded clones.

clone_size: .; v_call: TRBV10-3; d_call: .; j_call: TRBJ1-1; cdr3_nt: TGTGCCAGCTCCGGGGTTATGAACACTGAAGCTTTCTTT; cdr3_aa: CASSGVMNTEAFF
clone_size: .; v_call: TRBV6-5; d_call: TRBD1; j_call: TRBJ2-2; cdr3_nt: TGTGCCAGCAGCCGGACAGGGGCGGCCGGGGAGCTGTTTTTT; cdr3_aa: CASSRTGAAGELFF
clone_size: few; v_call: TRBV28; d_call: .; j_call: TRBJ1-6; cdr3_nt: TGTGCCAGCAGTTCGCGGTCTGGTATCGGATTCGGAAATTCACCCCTCCACTTT; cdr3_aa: CASSSRSGIGFGNSPLHF
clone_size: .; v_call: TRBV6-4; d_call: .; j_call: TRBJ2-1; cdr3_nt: TGTGCCAGCAGCGTAGTAGCGGATTACAATGAGCAGTTCTTC; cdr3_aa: CASSVVADYNEQFF
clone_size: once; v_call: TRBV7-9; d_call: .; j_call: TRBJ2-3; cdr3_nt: TGTGCCAGCAGCTTAGCAGGTGGGGGGACTAGCACAGATACGCAGTATTTT; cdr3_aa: CASSLAGGGTSTDTQYF
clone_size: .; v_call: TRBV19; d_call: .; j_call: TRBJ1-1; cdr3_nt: TGTGCCAGTAGTATACGGGTGCCGAGCACTGAAGCTTTCTTT; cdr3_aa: CASSIRVPSTEAFF
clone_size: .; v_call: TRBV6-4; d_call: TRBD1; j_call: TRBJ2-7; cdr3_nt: TGTGCCAGCAGGAAAATATACGGACAGGGGGCCGTCTACGAGCAGTACTTC; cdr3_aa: CASRKIYGQGAVYEQYF
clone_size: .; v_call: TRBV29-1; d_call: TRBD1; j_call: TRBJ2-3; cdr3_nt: TGCAGCGTTGCACAGGGGGCGCCTGGGGATACGCAGTATTTT; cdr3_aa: CSVAQGAPGDTQYF
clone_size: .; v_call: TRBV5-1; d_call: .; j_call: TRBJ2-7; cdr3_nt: TGCGCCAGCAGCTTGGAGACGACAACCTACGAGCAGTACTTC; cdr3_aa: CASSLETTTYEQYF
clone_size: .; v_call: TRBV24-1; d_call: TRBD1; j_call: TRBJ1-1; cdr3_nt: TGTGCCACCAGTGACTCACAGGGGCGGGAAGCTTTCTTT; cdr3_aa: CATSDSQGREAFF
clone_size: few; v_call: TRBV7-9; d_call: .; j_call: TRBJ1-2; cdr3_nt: TGTGCCAGCAGCTTGGTGGACATCGGCTATGGCTACACCTTC; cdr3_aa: CASSLVDIGYGYTF
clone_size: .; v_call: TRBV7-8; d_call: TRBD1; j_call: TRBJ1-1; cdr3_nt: TGTGCCAGCAGCCCACTGACAGGGACCACTGAAGCTTTCTTT; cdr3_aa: CASSPLTGTTEAFF
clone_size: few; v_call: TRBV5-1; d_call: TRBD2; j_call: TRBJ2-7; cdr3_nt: TGCGCCAGCAGCTTGGAACTAGCGGGGATAGAGCAGTACTTC; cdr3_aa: CASSLELAGIEQYF
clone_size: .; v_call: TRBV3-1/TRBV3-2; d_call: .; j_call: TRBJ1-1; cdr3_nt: TGTGCCAGCAGCCTAATCGGGGGGACTGAAGCTTTCTTT; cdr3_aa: CASSLIGGTEAFF
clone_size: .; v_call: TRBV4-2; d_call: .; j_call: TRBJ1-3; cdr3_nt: TGTGCCAGCAGCCATATGACAGAGAGCTCTGGAAACACCATATATTTT; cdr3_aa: CASSHMTESSGNTIYF
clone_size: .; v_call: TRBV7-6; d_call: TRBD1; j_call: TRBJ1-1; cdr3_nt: TGTGCCAGCACCCTAGGCGCAGGGGGCACTGAAGCTTTCTTT; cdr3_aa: CASTLGAGGTEAFF
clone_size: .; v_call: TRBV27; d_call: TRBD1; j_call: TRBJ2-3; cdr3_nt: TGTGCCAGCAGTGACTGGGGGACAGGGACAGATACGCAGTATTTT; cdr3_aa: CASSDWGTGTDTQYF
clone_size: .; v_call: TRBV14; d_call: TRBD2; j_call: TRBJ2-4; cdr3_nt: TGTGCCAGCAGCCAAAGCGGGACCGGCGGGGGGGCTCCTCGAAACATTCAGTACTTC; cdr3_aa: CASSQSGTGGGAPRNIQYF
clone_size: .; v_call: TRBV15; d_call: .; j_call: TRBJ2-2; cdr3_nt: TGTGCCACTCCCCTCACCGGGGAGCTGTTTTTT; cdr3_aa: CATPLTGELFF
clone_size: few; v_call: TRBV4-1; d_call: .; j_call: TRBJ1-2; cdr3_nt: TGCGCCAGCAGCCAAGATCGCGGGGGGGTTAGCCATGGCTACACCTTC; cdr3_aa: CASSQDRGGVSHGYTF
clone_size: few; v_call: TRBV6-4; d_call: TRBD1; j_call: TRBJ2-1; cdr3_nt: TGTGCCAGCAGAGCCGGGACAGGCTCCTACAATGAGCAGTTCTTC; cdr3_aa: CASRAGTGSYNEQFF
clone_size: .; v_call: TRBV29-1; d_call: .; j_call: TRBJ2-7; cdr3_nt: TGCAGCGTGGGAAACAGGTCCGGCTACGAGCAGTACTTC; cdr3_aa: CSVGNRSGYEQYF
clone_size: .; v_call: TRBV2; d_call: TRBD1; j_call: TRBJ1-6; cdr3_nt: TGTGCCAGCAGGGCCGGGACAGGGGGTTCACCCCTCCACTTT; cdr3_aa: CASRAGTGGSPLHF
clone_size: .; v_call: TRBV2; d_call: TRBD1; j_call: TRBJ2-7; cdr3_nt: TGTGCCAGCAGTGAGGGGACAGGGGGGTTGTGGCAGTACTTC; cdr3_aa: CASSEGTGGLWQYF
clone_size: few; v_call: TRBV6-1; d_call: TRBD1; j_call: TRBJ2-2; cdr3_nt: TGTGCCAGCAGTGGCCGCCGGGACAGGGTTTTTGCCGGGGAGCTGTTTTTT; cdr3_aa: CASSGRRDRVFAGELFF
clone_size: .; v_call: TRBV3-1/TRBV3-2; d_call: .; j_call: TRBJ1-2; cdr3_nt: TGTGCCAGCAGCCAAGAGGGGGCCACCCCCACCTTC; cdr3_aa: CASSQEGATPTF
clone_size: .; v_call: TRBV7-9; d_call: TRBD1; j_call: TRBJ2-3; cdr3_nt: TGTGCCAGCAGCCCGGGACAGGGGGTTACAGATACGCAGTATTTT; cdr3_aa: CASSPGQGVTDTQYF
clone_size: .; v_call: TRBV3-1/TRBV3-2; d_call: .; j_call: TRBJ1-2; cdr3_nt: TGTGCCAGCAGCCAAACATTGGAGGGGTATGGCTACACCTTC; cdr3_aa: CASSQTLEGYGYTF
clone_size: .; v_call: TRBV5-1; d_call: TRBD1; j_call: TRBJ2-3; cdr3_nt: TGCGCCAGCAGCTATGGACAGGGAGTAGATACGCAGTATTTT; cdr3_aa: CASSYGQGVDTQYF